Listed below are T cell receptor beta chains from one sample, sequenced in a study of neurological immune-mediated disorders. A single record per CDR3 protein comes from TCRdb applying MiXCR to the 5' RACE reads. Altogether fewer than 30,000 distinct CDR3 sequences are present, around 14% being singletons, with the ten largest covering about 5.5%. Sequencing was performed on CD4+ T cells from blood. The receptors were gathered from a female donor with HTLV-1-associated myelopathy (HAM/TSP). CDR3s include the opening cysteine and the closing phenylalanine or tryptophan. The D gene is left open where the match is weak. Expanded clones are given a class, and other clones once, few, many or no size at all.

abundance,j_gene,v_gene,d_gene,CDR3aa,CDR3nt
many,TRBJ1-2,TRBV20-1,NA,CSAVRQEINYGYTF,TGCAGTGCTGTCAGACAGGAAATTAACTATGGCTACACCTTC
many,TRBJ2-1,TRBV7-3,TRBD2,CASSLMGGSSYNEQFF,TGTGCCAGCAGCTTAATGGGGGGGAGCTCCTACAATGAGCAGTTCTTC
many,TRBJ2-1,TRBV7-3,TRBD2,CASSLWGGNEQFF,TGTGCCAGCAGCTTGTGGGGGGGGAATGAGCAGTTCTTC
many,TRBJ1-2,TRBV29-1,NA,CSVGHRQSYGYTF,TGCAGCGTGGGACATCGGCAAAGCTATGGCTACACCTTC
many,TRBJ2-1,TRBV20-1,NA,CSARGSHNEQFF,TGCAGTGCTAGAGGCAGCCACAATGAGCAGTTCTTC
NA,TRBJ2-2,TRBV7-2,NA,CASSSQGYNGELFF,TGTGCCAGCAGCTCTCAGGGATACAACGGGGAGCTGTTTTTT
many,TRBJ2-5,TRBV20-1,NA,CSARDEGGQETQYF,TGCAGTGCTAGAGACGAAGGGGGCCAAGAGACCCAGTACTTC
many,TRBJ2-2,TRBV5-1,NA,CASSLGGTMRELFF,TGCGCCAGCAGCCTAGGTGGGACGATGAGGGAGCTGTTTTTT
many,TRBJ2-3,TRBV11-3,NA,CASSLVPDTQYF,TGTGCCAGCAGCTTAGTTCCAGATACGCAGTATTTT
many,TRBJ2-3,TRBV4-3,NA,CASSQDPTGADPTDTQYF,TGCGCCAGCAGCCAAGATCCCACGGGTGCGGACCCCACAGATACGCAGTATTTT
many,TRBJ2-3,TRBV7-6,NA,CASSLFESTDTQYF,TGTGCCAGCAGCTTATTCGAGAGCACAGATACGCAGTATTTT
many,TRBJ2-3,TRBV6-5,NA,CASSYVGGTDTQYF,TGTGCCAGCAGCTACGTAGGCGGCACAGATACGCAGTATTTT
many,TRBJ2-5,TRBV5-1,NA,CASSLERGPGETQYF,TGCGCCAGCAGCTTGGAAAGGGGCCCGGGGGAGACCCAGTACTTC
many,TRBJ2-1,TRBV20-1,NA,CSAETMTAGNEQFF,TGCAGTGCCGAAACGATGACAGCCGGCAATGAGCAGTTCTTC
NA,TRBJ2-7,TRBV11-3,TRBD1,CASSLDQGQGGYEQYF,TGTGCCAGCAGCTTAGACCAAGGACAGGGGGGATACGAGCAGTACTTC
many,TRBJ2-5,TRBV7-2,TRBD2,CASSLIPAALAGGQETQYF,TGTGCCAGCAGCTTAATCCCGGCGGCACTAGCGGGGGGACAAGAGACCCAGTACTTC
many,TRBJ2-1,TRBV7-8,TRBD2,CASSFLAAYTNEQFF,TGTGCCAGCAGCTTCCTAGCGGCCTACACCAATGAGCAGTTCTTC
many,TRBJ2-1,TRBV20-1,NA,CSAFSFRPTVPNEQFF,TGCAGTGCCTTCTCCTTTCGACCCACGGTCCCTAATGAGCAGTTCTTC
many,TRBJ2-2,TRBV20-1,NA,CSARDAGNTGELFF,TGCAGTGCTAGAGATGCTGGAAACACCGGGGAGCTGTTTTTT
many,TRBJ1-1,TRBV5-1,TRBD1,CASSFGTGGTEAFF,TGCGCCAGCAGCTTTGGGACAGGGGGCACTGAAGCTTTCTTT
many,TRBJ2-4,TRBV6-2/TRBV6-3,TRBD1,CASSTQGQGSTKNIQYF,TGTGCCAGCAGTACCCAAGGACAGGGATCGACCAAAAACATTCAGTACTTC
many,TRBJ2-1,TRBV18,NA,CASSPSLNEQFF,TGTGCCAGCTCACCCTCACTGAATGAGCAGTTCTTC
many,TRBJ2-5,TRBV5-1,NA,CASSPGPEGYETQYF,TGCGCCAGCAGCCCGGGACCGGAGGGTTATGAGACCCAGTACTTC
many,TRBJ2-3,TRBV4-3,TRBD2,CASSQGASGGQPTDTQYF,TGCGCCAGCAGCCAAGGTGCTAGCGGGGGGCAACCCACAGATACGCAGTATTTT
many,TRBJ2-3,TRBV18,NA,CASSPPGRGTDTQYF,TGTGCCAGCTCACCGCCCGGCAGGGGCACAGATACGCAGTATTTT
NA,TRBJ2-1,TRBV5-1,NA,CASSLSTNYNEQFF,TGCGCCAGCAGCCTTAGCACTAACTACAATGAGCAGTTCTTC
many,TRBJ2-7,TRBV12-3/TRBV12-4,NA,CASSPTGLTYEQYF,TGTGCCAGCAGTCCTACAGGGCTTACCTACGAGCAGTACTTC
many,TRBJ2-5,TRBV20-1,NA,CSARMAGPQETQYF,TGCAGTGCTAGAATGGCGGGACCTCAAGAGACCCAGTACTTC
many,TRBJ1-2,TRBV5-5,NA,CASSLLSYGYTF,TGTGCCAGCAGCTTGCTCAGCTATGGCTACACCTTC
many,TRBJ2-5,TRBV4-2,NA,CASSQEQGRETQYF,TGTGCCAGCAGCCAAGAGCAGGGTAGGGAGACCCAGTACTTC
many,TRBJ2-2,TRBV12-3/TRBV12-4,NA,CASSVRPITAGELFF,TGTGCCAGCAGTGTGAGACCTATTACCGCCGGGGAGCTGTTTTTT
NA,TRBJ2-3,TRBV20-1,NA,CSARDPGGGSPDTQYF,TGCAGTGCTAGAGACCCCGGAGGGGGGAGTCCAGATACGCAGTATTTT
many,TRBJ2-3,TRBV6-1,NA,CASSQDYLFTDTQYF,TGTGCCAGCAGCCAGGACTACTTATTCACAGATACGCAGTATTTT
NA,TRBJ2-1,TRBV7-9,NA,CARNRGEDEHLF,TGTGCCAGAAATCGCGGGGAGGATGAGCACTTATTC
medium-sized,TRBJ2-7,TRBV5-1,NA,CASSLASVSYEQYF,TGCGCCAGCAGCTTGGCCAGTGTGTCCTACGAGCAGTACTTC
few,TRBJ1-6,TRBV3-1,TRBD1,CASSRGQGANSPLHF,TGTGCCAGCAGCCGAGGACAGGGGGCGAATTCACCCCTCCACTTT
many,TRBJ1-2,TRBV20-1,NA,CSGADKNGYGYTF,TGCAGTGGTGCGGACAAAAATGGATATGGCTACACCTTC
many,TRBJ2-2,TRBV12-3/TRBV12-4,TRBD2,CASSPTSGIPGELFF,TGTGCCAGCAGCCCGACTAGCGGGATTCCCGGGGAGCTGTTTTTT
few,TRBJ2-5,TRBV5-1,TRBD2,CARSLGGEGGTQYF,TGCGCCAGAAGCTTGGGCGGGGAGGGAGGGACCCAGTACTTC
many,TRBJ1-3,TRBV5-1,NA,CASSAHSGNTIYF,TGCGCCAGCAGCGCACACTCTGGAAACACCATATATTTT
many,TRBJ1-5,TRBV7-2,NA,CASSSRGVGGQPQHF,TGTGCCAGCAGCTCCCGCGGGGTGGGAGGTCAGCCCCAGCATTTT
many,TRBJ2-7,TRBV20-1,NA,CSARLKPHEQYF,TGCAGTGCTAGGTTGAAACCCCACGAGCAGTACTTC
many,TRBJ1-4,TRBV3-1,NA,CASSRGNEKLFF,TGTGCCAGCAGCCGAGGTAATGAAAAACTGTTTTTT
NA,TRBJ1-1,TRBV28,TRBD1,CASSGAGGNTEAFF,TGTGCCAGCAGTGGGGCAGGGGGGAACACTGAAGCTTTCTTT
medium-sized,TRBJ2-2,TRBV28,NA,CASSFGVNTGELFF,TGTGCCAGCAGTTTCGGGGTGAACACCGGGGAGCTGTTTTTT
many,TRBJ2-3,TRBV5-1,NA,CASSLRTPGFTDTQYF,TGCGCCAGCAGCCTTCGGACCCCTGGATTCACAGATACGCAGTATTTT
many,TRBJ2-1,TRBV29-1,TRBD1,CSVTQGQAYNEQFF,TGCAGCGTTACCCAAGGACAGGCCTACAATGAGCAGTTCTTC
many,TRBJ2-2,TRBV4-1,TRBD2,CASRRGASGTGELFF,TGCGCCAGCAGGCGGGGGGCCTCGGGCACCGGGGAGCTGTTTTTT
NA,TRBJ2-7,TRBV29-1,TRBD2,CSPDPGLAGSYEQYF,TGCAGCCCAGATCCGGGACTAGCGGGCTCCTACGAGCAGTACTTC
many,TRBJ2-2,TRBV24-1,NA,CATSERPDTGELFF,TGTGCCACCAGTGAAAGACCAGACACCGGGGAGCTGTTTTTT
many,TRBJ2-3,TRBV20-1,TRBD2,CSARDWAGGTDTQYF,TGCAGTGCTAGAGATTGGGCGGGGGGAACAGATACGCAGTATTTT
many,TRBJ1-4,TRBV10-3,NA,CATQLGPGVDEKLFF,TGTGCCACCCAGTTGGGACCGGGAGTGGATGAAAAACTGTTTTTT
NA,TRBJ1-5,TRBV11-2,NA,CASSLFGGSEPQHF,TGTGCCAGCAGCTTATTTGGAGGCTCGGAGCCCCAGCATTTT
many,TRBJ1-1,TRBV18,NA,CASSPTGATEAFF,TGTGCCAGCTCACCAACGGGGGCCACTGAAGCTTTCTTT
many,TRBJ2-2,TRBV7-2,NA,CASSLVGLSSGELFF,TGTGCCAGCAGCTTAGTCGGCTTATCCTCCGGGGAGCTGTTTTTT
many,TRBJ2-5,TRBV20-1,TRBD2,CSASGLAGETQYF,TGCAGTGCTAGCGGACTAGCGGGAGAGACCCAGTACTTC
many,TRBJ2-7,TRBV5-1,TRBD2,CASSLGLAGEVYEQYF,TGCGCCAGCAGCTTGGGGCTAGCGGGAGAGGTCTACGAGCAGTACTTC
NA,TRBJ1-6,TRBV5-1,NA,CASSLVRNSPLHF,TGCGCCAGCAGCTTGGTCCGGAATTCACCCCTCCACTTT
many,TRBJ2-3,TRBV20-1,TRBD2,CSARDISGATDTQYF,TGCAGTGCTAGAGATATAAGCGGGGCGACAGATACGCAGTATTTT
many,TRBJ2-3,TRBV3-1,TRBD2,CASSLSLAGGASTDTQYF,TGTGCCAGCAGCCTAAGTCTAGCGGGGGGGGCTAGCACAGATACGCAGTATTTT